Shown below are 3 T cell receptor beta chains from a single sample sequenced in a study of Graves' ophthalmopathy and Graves' hyperthyroidism. TCR beta CDR3 regions were amplified from RNA transcripts. The authors performed first-round RT-PCR with HTBI primers and then a second-round multiplex PCR. A single record per CDR3 protein comes from TCRdb applying MiXCR to the multiplex PCR reads. The table lists almost 750,000 distinct CDR3 sequences, 40% of them singletons. Sequencing was performed on peripheral blood. All receptors come from an adult man with Graves' ophthalmopathy.

This clonotype was observed a few times. The CDR3 loop reads CASSLSPVQGAREQYF. The CDR3, as DNA: TGTGCCAGCAGCTTAAGCCCAGTACAGGGGGCGAGGGAGCAGTACTTC. This chain connects TRBV7-3 to TRBJ2-7; TRBD1 matches at 9 bases. J was trimmed by 7 bases and V by 1 base; bases with no gene match: 11. The CDR3 consists of 16 residues. The V gene's germline CDR1 is SGHTA and CDR2 FQGTGA.

A few counts support this clonotype. The germline gene is not matched at one end of the junction; a read error may be the cause. This rearrangement joins TRBV24-1 to TRBJ1-5; TRBD1 matches 7 bases. From germline, CDR1 is KGHDR and CDR2 SFDVKD. The length of the CDR3 is 16 residues. CDR3 DNA sequence: TGTGCCAGCAGTCCTCCCTCGACAGGGTCAAATCAGCCCCAGCATTTT. Protein product: CASSPPSTGSNQPQHF.

As regards this clonotype: One end of the junction varies from germline; a read error may be responsible. The V and J genes are TRBV19 and TRBJ1-6; perhaps TRBD1 as D (5 bases). CDR1 and CDR2 from the germline V gene are LNHDA and SQIVND (reference sequence). The CDR3 contains 16 residues. The CDR3 here is CASTYSRDLGNSLLHF. The CDR3 DNA reads TGTGCCAGTACCTACTCCAGGGACTTGGGAAATTCACTCCTCCACTTT.